Shown below are 22 T cell receptor beta chains from a single sample sequenced in a study of OX40 agonist ivuxolimab in advanced cancers. The data were produced by immunoSEQ multiplex PCR, yet TCRdb's version contains in-frame clones alone and is incomplete. The sample includes 75,000 to 95,000 clones, about 90% of them seen just once. The specimen comprised CD4+ or CD8+ T cells sorted from blood, sampled in a trial of the OX40 agonist ivuxolimab. The receptors originated from an adult with an advanced solid tumor such as melanoma, head and neck, liver or kidney cancer.

This rearrangement joins TRBV28 to TRBJ1-2, with D unresolved. The V and J ends lost 4 bases and 1 base respectively, with 13 bases between them. CDR1 MDHEN and CDR2 SYDVKM come from the germline V gene. The CDR3 spans 15 residues. Here the CDR3 DNA reads TGTGCCAGCAGTTCGGTGGGTGGGGTTAACTATGGCTACACCTTC. Translated, it gives CASSSVGGVNYGYTF.

This clone was seen once. V gene TRBV19 combines with J gene TRBJ1-2; D uncertain. V was trimmed by 3 bases and J by 3 bases, leaving 8 bases between them. Looked up from germline, CDR1 is LNHDA and CDR2 is SQIVND (reference sequence). The CDR3 contains 13 residues. CDR3 protein: CASSMGQDYGYTF. CDR3 nucleotides: TGTGCCAGTAGTATGGGCCAGGACTATGGCTACACCTTC.

This clone was seen only once. V gene TRBV11-3 combines with J gene TRBJ2-7; 8 positions agree with TRBD2. The CDR3 runs to 20 residues. The V and J ends lost 0 bases and 6 bases, in that order; junction bases with no gene match: 22. Germline V gene lookup returns CDR1 SGHNT and CDR2 YENEEA. The CDR3 reads CASSLDRRLAQFRRPFEQYF. The CDR3 bases are TGTGCCAGCAGCTTAGATCGGAGACTAGCGCAATTTAGACGGCCCTTCGAGCAGTACTTC. The full variable domain, rest sourced from reference TRBV11-3 and TRBJ2-7, is EAGVVQSPRYKIIEKKQPVAFWCNPISGHNTLYWYLQNLGQGPELLIRYENEEAVDDSQLPKDRFSAERLKGVDSTLKIQPAELGDSAVYLCASSLDRRLAQFRRPFEQYFGPGTRLTVT.

Remarks on this clone: Here the CDR3 omits its conserved ending phenylalanine or tryptophan, so a read error is the likely source. The DNA is omitted, as the CDR3 cannot be located on it reliably, and the CDR3 follows TCRdb's listing. This chain connects TRBV15 to TRBJ1-4. Per the germline V gene, CDR1 is LNHNV and CDR2 is YYDKDF (reference sequence). The CDR3 comprises 12 residues, both ends counted. The CDR3: CATSRDWRVAVV.

This sequence joins TRBV4-2 and TRBJ2-3, with TRBD2 matching over 7 bases. The CDR3 is 16 amino acids. V trimming: 0 bases; J trimming: 4 bases; junction bases outside the gene matches: 7. Germline CDR1 and CDR2: LGHNA and YNFKEQ. The CDR3 DNA reads TGTGCCAGCAGCCAAGAGGGCGGGAGAGGGCCAGATACGCAGTATTTT. It translates to CASSQEGGRGPDTQYF.

DNA for the CDR3: TGTGCTAGTGGTTTGGATGGGGGGGGACGGGTCACTGAAGCTTTCTTT. Its translation is CASGLDGGGRVTEAFF. This chain links TRBV12-5 with TRBJ1-1; a weak D match, TRBD1 (5 bases). The CDR3 consists of 16 residues. Germline V gene data show CDR1 as LGHNT and CDR2 as FRNRAP. Between the trimmed V and J ends, which lost 1 base and 4 bases, there was a span of 16 bases. Full variable domain (remainder filled in from reference TRBV12-5 and TRBJ1-1): DARVTQTPRHKVTEMGQEVTMRCQPILGHNTVFWYRQTMMQGLELLAYFRNRAPLDDSGMPKDRFSAEMPDATLATLKIQPSEPRDSAVYFCASGLDGGGRVTEAFFGQGTRLTVV.

The chain links TRBV13 to TRBJ2-7; possible D gene TRBD1, 5 bases. Germline V lookup: CDR1 PRHDT, CDR2 FYEKMQ (reference sequence). V was shortened by 2 bases and J by 0 bases, with 11 bases between the two germline ends. This CDR3 has 15 amino acids. The CDR3 is CASSLRGRSSYEQYF. In DNA, the CDR3 is TGTGCCAGCAGCTTAAGGGGAAGGAGCTCCTACGAGCAGTACTTC.

The chain carries TRBV19 and TRBJ1-2; D is uncertain. The V gene's germline CDR1 is LNHDA and CDR2 SQIVND (reference sequence). This CDR3 spans 14 amino acids. V lost 1 base, J lost 9 bases, and 15 bases lay in between. The CDR3 DNA follows: TGTGCCAGTAGTATAGTTTCGGGCCGTCGAAGCTACACCTTC. It specifies CASSIVSGRRSYTF.

This chain uses TRBV7-2 with TRBJ1-2; D not certain. Germline CDR1 reads SGHTA; CDR2 reads FQGNSA. There are 16 residues in the CDR3. Trimming shortened V by 4 bases and J by 2 bases, and 17 bases separated the two germline ends. The CDR3 loop is CASSYELGRVNYGYTF. CDR3 bases: TGTGCCAGCAGCTACGAGTTAGGGAGGGTGAACTATGGCTACACCTTC.

The chain recombines TRBV5-4 with TRBJ2-1; D perhaps matches TRBD2 (6 bases). The ends were cut back, 1 base at V and 7 bases at J, with 15 bases in the middle. Germline V gene lookup returns CDR1 SGHNT and CDR2 YYREEE (reference sequence). CDR3 size: 15 residues. The CDR3 reads CASSLIQGRSNEQFF. The CDR3 DNA reads as TGTGCCAGCAGCTTGATCCAAGGGAGGTCAAATGAGCAGTTCTTC.

The CDR3 DNA follows: TGTGCCAGCAGTGAGGACAGGGAAGAGACCCAGTACTTC. Its translation: CASSEDREETQYF. The chain uses TRBV6-6 and TRBJ2-5; 8 positions match TRBD1. CDR3 length: 13 amino acids. Losses at the gene ends were 5 bases for V and 3 bases for J; bases not matched to a gene: 2. Germline values: CDR1 MNHNY, CDR2 SVGAGI (reference sequence).

This clone has more than one count but fewer than ten. The chain links TRBV6-4 to TRBJ1-5; a possible D gene is TRBD1 (6 bases). The CDR3 runs to 15 residues. The germline CDR1 and CDR2 sequences are MRHNA and SNTAGT. Trimming stripped 7 bases from V and 2 bases from J, with 15 bases between. CDR3 sequence (DNA): TGTGCCAGCACCGGGGGGGCGCTGGGCAATCAGCCCCAGCATTTT. Amino acid sequence: CASTGGALGNQPQHF.

The table lists this clone with a count of one. The genes are TRBV9 and TRBJ2-1; 9 positions agree with TRBD2. V lost 4 bases and J lost 6; bases outside the gene matches: 8. The germline CDR1 and CDR2 sequences are SGDLS and YYNGEE. This CDR3 has 15 amino acids. CDR3 DNA: TGTGCCAGCAGCTCCCGAGGGACTAGCCCCAATGAGCAGTTCTTC. It encodes CASSSRGTSPNEQFF.

This chain uses TRBV5-6 with TRBJ2-5; 12 nucleotides align to TRBD2. CDR1 SGHDT and CDR2 YYEEEE come from the germline V gene. The J segment lost 5 bases and the V segment lost 4 bases, leaving 9 bases of the junction unmatched. The CDR3 is 16 amino acids. The CDR3 loop is CASSPGLAGLRETQYF. The CDR3 bases are TGTGCCAGCAGCCCAGGACTAGCGGGATTGCGGGAGACCCAGTACTTC.

The V call is TRBV29-1, the J call TRBJ1-1; D gene uncertain. The length of the CDR3 is 13 residues. Germline V gives CDR1 SQVTM, CDR2 ANQGSEA. Between the trimmed V and J ends, which lost 2 bases and 1 base, there was a span of 8 bases. CDR3 amino acids: CSVERGRNTEAFF. The CDR3 DNA is TGCAGCGTTGAACGAGGCAGGAACACTGAAGCTTTCTTT.

The chain employs TRBV9 and TRBJ2-3; 11 nucleotides align to TRBD2. Germline V lookup: CDR1 SGDLS, CDR2 YYNGEE. Trimming took 0 bases from V and 7 from J; bases not matched to a gene: 7. CDR3 size: 16 residues. CDR3 sequence: CASSVAGASGRHTQYF. The CDR3 DNA follows: TGTGCCAGCAGCGTAGCTGGGGCTAGCGGGAGGCATACGCAGTATTTT.

The chain recombines TRBV27 with TRBJ2-3; the D is unclear. This CDR3 is 14 amino acids long. Germline lookup yields CDR1 MNHEY and CDR2 SMNVEV (reference sequence). Trimming took off 2 bases at V and 2 bases at J, with 8 bases between the two ends. The CDR3 DNA is TGTGCCAGCAGTTTAGTTGTGCCCACAGATACGCAGTATTTT. Residues: CASSLVVPTDTQYF.

This clone was detected only once. The rearrangement uses TRBV21-1 and TRBJ2-1; the table's D call of TRBD1 was not tested on the DNA. TRBV21-1 is given as a pseudogene. The CDR3 extends over 18 amino acids. CDR3 in DNA: TGTGCCAGCAGCAAAGTGGGAGGACAGGGGGCGACCCGCAATGAGCAGTTCTTC. Amino acids: CASSKVGGQGATRNEQFF.

The chain employs TRBV10-3 and TRBJ1-4; D might be TRBD1 (6 bases). Trimming left V 2 bases short and J 5 bases short, with 12 bases between. This CDR3 is 15 amino acids long. Germline CDR1 is ENHRY and CDR2 is SYGVKD. The CDR3 region is CAISEPGQPNEKLFF. In nucleotides, the CDR3 is TGTGCCATCAGTGAGCCGGGACAACCAAATGAAAAACTGTTTTTT.

The V and J genes are TRBV28 and TRBJ2-6; D is unclear. Trimming removed 2 bases from V and 2 bases from J, with 1 base in between. CDR3 size: 13 residues. The V gene's germline CDR1 is MDHEN and CDR2 SYDVKM. CDR3 protein: CASSLPGANVLTF. The CDR3, as DNA: TGTGCCAGCAGTTTACCTGGGGCCAACGTCCTGACTTTC.

This chain connects TRBV20-1 to TRBJ2-5; D remains unclear. The CDR3 consists of 11 residues. The V end lost 7 bases, the J end lost 4 bases, and 10 bases lay between the germline ends. Germline V gene data show CDR1 as DFQATT and CDR2 as SNEGSKA (reference sequence). This CDR3 is CSVATPETQYF. The CDR3 DNA reads TGCAGTGTTGCGACCCCAGAGACCCAGTACTTC.

This sequence joins TRBV29-1 and TRBJ2-1, with TRBD2 as a possible D gene (7 bases). Germline-derived CDR1 and CDR2 are SQVTM and ANQGSEA. Trimming shortened V by 4 bases and J by 10 bases, and 26 bases separated the two germline ends. This CDR3 is 16 amino acids long. CDR3 region: CSVVPWGGRGGREQFF. DNA of the CDR3: TGCAGCGTTGTCCCCTGGGGCGGGAGAGGGGGGAGGGAGCAGTTCTTC.